The next 19 T cell receptor beta chains were all read from a single sample in a study of blood T cell repertoires in COVID-19. Some clones are missing from TCRdb's copy, which holds only in-frame ones; the method was immunoSEQ multiplex PCR. The sample consists of 350,000 or so clones, more than 70% of them appearing once. Sample: peripheral blood. The origin of the receptors is a woman aged 55-75 years with COVID-19, enrolled during active disease.

This chain connects TRBV19 to TRBJ1-1; tentative D call: TRBD1 (6 bases). This CDR3 spans 14 amino acids. V was pared by 5 bases and J by 6 bases, with 16 bases between. Germline lookup yields CDR1 LNHDA and CDR2 SQIVND (reference sequence). The chain's CDR3 is CASSLTRGQPEAFF. The CDR3 DNA sequence: TGTGCCAGTAGTCTCACTCGAGGACAGCCTGAAGCTTTCTTT. Complete variable domain (other parts from reference TRBV19 and TRBJ1-1): DGGITQSPKYLFRKEGQNVTLSCEQNLNHDAMYWYRQDPGQGLRLIYYSQIVNDFQKGDIAEGYSVSREKKESFPLTVTSAQKNPTAFYLCASSLTRGQPEAFFGQGTRLTVV.

V gene TRBV18 combines with J gene TRBJ1-5, with 8 bases matching TRBD1. This CDR3 has 15 residues. CDR1 and CDR2 (germline): KGHSH, LQKENI. The J segment lost 7 bases and the V segment lost 1 base, leaving 6 bases of the junction unmatched. The CDR3 loop reads CASSPRQGAWQPQHF. The CDR3 nucleotides are TGTGCCAGCTCACCACGGCAGGGGGCCTGGCAGCCCCAGCATTTT.

The chain couples TRBV7-2 to TRBJ2-1; 10 bases align to TRBD1. Germline-derived CDR1 and CDR2 are SGHTA and FQGNSA. J was trimmed by 6 bases and V by 5 bases; bases with no gene match: 10. The CDR3 totals 16 residues. CDR3 coding DNA: TGTGCCAGCAGCGCCGACCGGGACAGGGGAGGCAATGAGCAGTTCTTC. Its translation is CASSADRDRGGNEQFF.

The chain uses TRBV5-4 and TRBJ1-6, with 7 nucleotides matching TRBD1. The CDR3 loop spans 15 amino acids. V dropped 4 bases and J dropped 5; count of bases not matched to a gene: 6. The germline gives CDR1 SGHNT, CDR2 YYREEE (reference sequence). The DNA for the CDR3 is TGTGCCAGCAGCATACAGGGGCCCAATAATTCACCCCTCCACTTT. Translated: CASSIQGPNNSPLHF. Full variable domain (missing parts from reference TRBV5-4 and TRBJ1-6): ETGVTQSPTHLIKTRGQQVTLRCSSQSGHNTVSWYQQALGQGPQFIFQYYREEENGRGNFPPRFSGLQFPNYSSELNVNALELDDSALYLCASSIQGPNNSPLHFGNGTRLTVT.

This clone came up once. The chain is built from TRBV4-2 and TRBJ2-2; D is uncertain. Trimming took 0 bases from V and 2 from J, leaving 7 bases between them. CDR3 length: 15 residues. Germline CDR1 and CDR2: LGHNA and YNFKEQ. Written as DNA, the CDR3 is TGTGCCAGCAGCCAAGATTGGCAAAACACCGGGGAGCTGTTTTTT. Protein sequence: CASSQDWQNTGELFF.

This chain joins TRBV6-5 and TRBJ1-2; 8 bases are a match to TRBD1. Germline V gene lookup returns CDR1 MNHEY and CDR2 SVGAGI. V lost 7 bases to trimming and J lost 7 bases; unmatched junction nucleotides: 8. CDR3 size: 13 residues. The CDR3 sequence: CASNPTGAGGYTF. DNA of the CDR3: TGTGCCAGCAATCCGACAGGGGCGGGTGGCTACACCTTC.

This chain joins TRBV19 and TRBJ2-7, with 8 bases aligning to TRBD1. This CDR3 comprises 14 residues. Germline V gene sequence: CDR1 LNHDA, CDR2 SQIVND (reference sequence). The trim removed 5 bases at V and 5 bases at J, leaving 8 bases unmatched. CDR3 protein: CASSRQGASDEQYF. The CDR3 DNA sequence: TGTGCCAGTAGTCGGCAGGGGGCCTCGGACGAGCAGTACTTC.

Only one count was recorded for this clone. In DNA form, the CDR3 reads TGTGCCAGCAGTGATTTTGCGGGTACGCACTACGAGCAGTACTTC. It yields the protein CASSDFAGTHYEQYF. The chain uses TRBV2 and TRBJ2-7; a weak D match, TRBD2 (5 bases). Germline V gives CDR1 SNHLY, CDR2 FYNNEI. The V and J ends lost 3 bases and 3 bases respectively, with 15 bases between them. The CDR3 has 15 residues.

The genes are TRBV7-8 and TRBJ1-5, with 9 bases identical to TRBD1. V lost 5 bases and J lost 3; bases outside the gene matches: 5. Germline lookup yields CDR1 SGHVS and CDR2 FQNEAQ. This CDR3 has 15 residues. The CDR3 region is CASSLQQGANQPQHF. Here the CDR3 DNA reads TGTGCCAGCAGCCTCCAACAGGGGGCCAATCAGCCCCAGCATTTT.

This clone was seen once. The rearrangement uses TRBV5-6 and TRBJ1-2, with no clear D. Germline V gene data show CDR1 as SGHDT and CDR2 as YYEEEE. This CDR3 contains 15 residues. Trimming cost V 3 bases and J 4 bases, with 16 bases left between them. CDR3 protein: CASSSIDSEGYGYTF. Written as DNA, the CDR3 is TGTGCCAGCAGCTCGATCGACTCGGAGGGCTATGGCTACACCTTC.

J is TRBJ2-1 and V is TRBV7-2; tentatively, D is TRBD2 (5 bases). The germline V gene encodes CDR1 SGHTA and CDR2 FQGNSA. Trimming took 1 base from V and 10 from J, leaving 14 bases between them. This CDR3 spans 14 amino acids. The CDR3 region has the DNA TGTGCCAGCAGCTTAGAAGGCGGAGGATGGGAGCAGTTCTTC. Its translation: CASSLEGGGWEQFF.

This clone was seen once. V and J are TRBV5-1 and TRBJ1-2; 10 bases map to TRBD1. Germline loops: CDR1 SGHRS, CDR2 YFSETQ. The CDR3 runs to 14 residues. The J segment lost 8 bases and the V segment lost 4 bases, leaving 8 bases of the junction unmatched. Here the CDR3 reads CASSPETGGRGYTF. The CDR3 nucleotides read TGCGCCAGCAGCCCAGAGACAGGGGGCCGAGGCTACACCTTC.

The chain joins TRBV11-3 to TRBJ1-1; 8 nucleotides match TRBD1. This CDR3 spans 13 amino acids. CDR1 SGHNT and CDR2 YENEEA come from the germline V gene. The V segment lost 8 bases and the J segment 1 base; nucleotides outside the gene matches: 3. The chain's CDR3 is CASRGQGNTEAFF. CDR3 nucleotides: TGTGCCAGCCGAGGACAGGGGAACACTGAAGCTTTCTTT.

The chain couples TRBV6-6 to TRBJ2-5, with 10 nucleotides matching TRBD2. The CDR3 is 16 residues long. V was pared by 1 base and J by 1 base, with 3 bases of the junction left unmatched. The germline CDR1 and CDR2 sequences are MNHNY and SVGAGI (reference sequence). The CDR3 DNA reads as TGTGCCAGCAGTTACTGGGCTAGCGGGGGCCAAGAGACCCAGTACTTC. It codes for CASSYWASGGQETQYF.

V gene TRBV7-3 combines with J gene TRBJ1-6; TRBD1 might be the D (6 bases). CDR1 and CDR2 from the germline V gene are SGHTA and FQGTGA. The CDR3 is 12 residues long. V was shortened by 5 bases and J by 14 bases, with 13 bases between the two germline ends. The CDR3 loop is CASSLPGQTLHF. CDR3 DNA sequence: TGTGCCAGCAGCCTACCGGGACAAACCCTCCACTTT.

This clone was seen a single time. The chain joins TRBV19 to TRBJ2-3; the D gene is possibly TRBD2 (5 bases). Trimming took 0 bases from V and 1 from J, leaving 11 bases between them. The germline gives CDR1 LNHDA, CDR2 SQIVND (reference sequence). The CDR3 sequence is 16 residues long. The CDR3 bases are TGTGCCAGTAGTATAGAAGGGCGGACTGGCACAGATACGCAGTATTTT. Protein: CASSIEGRTGTDTQYF.

This clone was detected once. The chain is built from TRBV28 and TRBJ1-3; 7 bases are shared with TRBD1. V gave up 4 bases and J gave up 3 bases; unmatched junction bases: 6. The germline CDR1 and CDR2 sequences are MDHEN and SYDVKM. There are 15 residues in the CDR3. As DNA, the CDR3 is TGTGCCAGCAGTTCAAGGGACAGCCGTGGAAACACCATATATTTT. Amino acid sequence: CASSSRDSRGNTIYF.

This clone was recorded a few times. V gene TRBV7-3 combines with J gene TRBJ2-1, with D possibly being TRBD2 (6 bases). Germline V CDR1 and CDR2: SGHTA, FQGTGA. With 5 bases removed from V and 8 bases from J, the gap between germline ends came to 13 bases. This CDR3 region has 13 residues. CDR3 loop: CASSLTGTHEQFF. The DNA of the CDR3 is TGTGCCAGCAGCCTGACTGGGACTCATGAGCAGTTCTTC.

The chain has TRBV5-8 and TRBJ2-3, with 9 bases matching TRBD2. The V gene's germline CDR1 is SGHTS and CDR2 YDEGEE. The CDR3 has 15 amino acids. V shed 0 bases, J shed 2 bases, and the junction held 1 base outside the gene matches. CDR3 sequence: CASSLERGDTDTQYF. The CDR3 DNA is TGTGCCAGCAGCTTGGAGCGGGGGGACACAGATACGCAGTATTTT.